This record looks at one T cell receptor (beta chain) sequence and its context. Its target is unknown. The record originates from a study of T cell clonotyping in hematopoietic cell transplantation. Profiling relied on immunoSEQ multiplex PCR, and the TCRdb table lists in-frame clones only, not all of them. The repertoire holds roughly 13,000 clones, less than 98% seen once, with less than 4.5% in the top ten. The junction had 5 bases not matched to a gene; V was cut back by 3 bases and J by 4 bases. The CDR3 covers 15 residues. Germline V gene data show CDR1 as GTSNPN and CDR2 as SVGIG (reference sequence). The study's findings and limits: Graft donor and pretransplant recipient Inverse Simpson Index values predicted broader posttransplant TCR diversity.

The rearrangement uses TRBV30 and TRBJ2-3; 12 bases fit TRBD1. This TCR was sampled from a female patient aged 45-60 years who had an allogeneic stem cell transplant from an unrelated donor, so T cells may come from the graft donor. Some clones in this sample may be carry-over from other donors' samples. Specimen: peripheral blood mononuclear cells, collected 30 days after allogeneic stem cell transplant. The CDR3 reads CAWRTGTGGPDTQYF. The CDR3 nucleotides are TGTGCCTGGAGGACCGGGACAGGGGGCCCAGATACGCAGTATTTT.